This T cell receptor beta chain is drawn from a study of cytomegalovirus exposure and HLA in healthy donors. Study conclusions and caveats: Per a prior analysis, the majority of TCR beta V segments were productive roughly 90% or roughly 30% of the time. Within the data, a cluster of highly shared sequence variants was likely a sequencing artifact.

The PCR had 60 Vbeta and 13 Jbeta primers. TCRdb keeps only in-frame clones here, not all; method: immunoSEQ multiplex PCR. The sample includes roughly 150,000 clones, 80% to 90% of them seen just once. A remark on this clone: Its antigen remains unidentified.

Germline CDR1 is LNHNV and CDR2 is YYDKDF (reference sequence). J gave up 0 bases and V 0 bases, and 7 bases lay outside the gene matches. The CDR3 consists of 18 residues. Sequencing was done on a sample of PBMCs. The source of this sequence is a woman aged 40 to 50 in good health and CMV-seropositive. The V call is TRBV15, the J call TRBJ1-3, with 8 bases that match TRBD1. The CDR3 is CATSRDLQGVDSGNTIYF. Written as DNA, the CDR3 is TGTGCCACCAGCAGAGACCTACAGGGGGTGGACTCTGGAAACACCATATATTTT.